This is a list of T cell receptor beta chains from one sample in a study of cytomegalovirus exposure and HLA in healthy donors. Profiling relied on immunoSEQ multiplex PCR, and the TCRdb table lists in-frame clones only, not all of them. The sample records about 140,000 clones, roughly four fifths being singletons. Sequenced material: PBMCs. The receptors originated from a woman in her 30s in good health and CMV-seronegative. Each CDR3 is given with its conserved first and last residue. D genes are given only for firm matches. Expanded clones get a size class; other rows say once, few or many, or leave the size out.

length	V	J	size	D	DNA	CDR3
14	TRBV7-9	TRBJ1-5	NA	TRBD1	TGTGCCAGCAGCCTGGGACAGAGCAATCAGCCCCAGCATTTT	CASSLGQSNQPQHF
13	TRBV9	TRBJ2-3	NA	TRBD2	TGTGCCAGCAGCGTAGAAGGACTAGCGTCGCAGTATTTT	CASSVEGLASQYF
13	TRBV6-5	TRBJ2-5	NA	NA	TGTGCCAGCAGTTACTCGGCAGGGAGGTCCCAGTACTTC	CASSYSAGRSQYF
14	TRBV13	TRBJ2-7	NA	TRBD2	TGTGCCAGCAGCACCGGGGGGATTCGGCGCGAGCAGTACTTC	CASSTGGIRREQYF
16	TRBV28	TRBJ2-6	NA	TRBD1	TGTGCCAGCAGCCCCGGGACAGGGATAGGGGCCAACGTCCTGACTTTC	CASSPGTGIGANVLTF
16	TRBV5-6	TRBJ2-1	NA	NA	TGTGCCAGCAGCCGGTTAAAGGCGGGGTCGTTGGATGAGCAGTTCTTC	CASSRLKAGSLDEQFF
11	TRBV2	TRBJ2-5	NA	NA	TGTGCCAGCAGTGAACGGGAGACCCAGTACTTC	CASSERETQYF
15	TRBV5-1	TRBJ1-5	NA	NA	TGCGCCAGCAGCTTGGCCAACAGGGATGGGCAGCCCCAGCATTTT	CASSLANRDGQPQHF
17	TRBV27	TRBJ1-1	few	NA	TGTGCCAGCAGTTTATCGAGGAGAGGCAGGGGGAACACTGAAGCTTTCTTT	CASSLSRRGRGNTEAFF
15	TRBV5-1	TRBJ2-1	NA	TRBD2	TGCGCCAGCAGCTCGCGGGGGAACGCCTACAATGAGCAGTTCTTC	CASSSRGNAYNEQFF
15	TRBV19	TRBJ2-7	NA	NA	TGTGCCAGTAGTATTGGGCAGGGGTATATCTACGAGCAGTACTTC	CASSIGQGYIYEQYF
15	TRBV7-2	TRBJ1-1	NA	NA	TGTGCCAGCAGCTTAGATTTGACACCCAGAACTGAAGCTTTCTTT	CASSLDLTPRTEAFF
16	TRBV5-6	TRBJ2-1	NA	TRBD1	TGTGCCAGCAGCTTGGGAATTTACGGGACAGTCCATGAGCAGTTCTTC	CASSLGIYGTVHEQFF
15	TRBV7-9	TRBJ2-7	NA	TRBD1	TGTGCCAGCAGCACCTGGGACAGGGGCTCCTACGAGCAGTACTTC	CASSTWDRGSYEQYF
15	TRBV27	TRBJ2-7	NA	NA	TGTGCCAGCAGTTTCGTCCCGGACAGCTTCTACGAGCAGTACTTC	CASSFVPDSFYEQYF
12	TRBV5-1	TRBJ1-6	NA	NA	TGCGCCAGCAGCTTGGAGGAGGGGCCCCTCCACTTT	CASSLEEGPLHF
15	TRBV15	TRBJ2-1	NA	NA	TGTGCCACCAGCAGAGCTAGTACATCCTACAATGAGCAGTTCTTC	CATSRASTSYNEQFF
15	TRBV6-5	TRBJ2-7	NA	NA	TGTGCCAGCAGTTACCGCGCAGGGCTCACCTACGAGCAGTACTTC	CASSYRAGLTYEQYF
15	TRBV7-9	TRBJ2-7	NA	NA	TGTGCCAGCAGCCCAACAAGCCGACAGGCCTACGAGCAGTACTTC	CASSPTSRQAYEQYF
12	TRBV27	TRBJ2-3	few	NA	TGTGCCAGCAGGGGCAGCACAGATACGCAGTATTTT	CASRGSTDTQYF
14	TRBV6-5	TRBJ2-7	NA	TRBD1	TGTGCCAGCAGTTACGGGACAGGGAACTACGAGCAGTACTTC	CASSYGTGNYEQYF
14	TRBV27	TRBJ2-7	NA	NA	TGTGCCAGCAGTTTTCGCGCGGTTTCCTACGAGCAGTACTTC	CASSFRAVSYEQYF
14	TRBV6-5	TRBJ1-1	once	NA	TGTGCCAGCAGATCTGGACAGAAGAACACTGAAGCTTTCTTT	CASRSGQKNTEAFF
14	TRBV7-3	TRBJ2-2	few	NA	TGTGCCAGCAGCTTAATGGAGGGAATCGGGGAGCTGTTTTTT	CASSLMEGIGELFF
14	TRBV5-1	TRBJ2-1	NA	NA	TGCGCCAGCAGCCAAGCTAGACAGAACTATGAGCAGTTCTTC	CASSQARQNYEQFF
15	TRBV7-8	TRBJ1-6	NA	NA	TGTGCCAGCAGACCAAGTGGAGGGCAGAATTCACCCCTCCACTTT	CASRPSGGQNSPLHF
13	TRBV6-5	TRBJ1-2	NA	NA	TGTGCCAGCAGTTACGGGCCCAACTATGGCTACACCTTC	CASSYGPNYGYTF
16	TRBV4-3	TRBJ1-1	NA	NA	TGCGCCAGCAGCCAAGGGGGGGTCCTTGGGAACACTGAAGCTTTCTTT	CASSQGGVLGNTEAFF
16	TRBV6-6	TRBJ1-2	NA	NA	TGTGCCAGCAGGCTAGACAGGCAGCCCCCCTTCTATGGCTACACCTTC	CASRLDRQPPFYGYTF
15	TRBV6-6	TRBJ2-7	NA	NA	TGTGCCAGCAGTTACTTGGGGGCGAAGGGCTACGAGCAGTACTTC	CASSYLGAKGYEQYF
14	TRBV5-1	TRBJ1-4	NA	TRBD1	TGCGCCAGCAGCTTCACACAGGGGGAAGAAAAACTGTTTTTT	CASSFTQGEEKLFF
14	TRBV5-1	TRBJ2-3	NA	TRBD1	TGCGCCAGCAGGCGGGCAGGGGGTACAGATACGCAGTATTTT	CASRRAGGTDTQYF
15	TRBV9	TRBJ1-1	many	NA	TGTGCCAGCAGCGTAGGAGGAGCAGTGAACACTGAAGCTTTCTTT	CASSVGGAVNTEAFF
16	TRBV7-3	TRBJ2-3	NA	TRBD2	TGTGCCAGCAGCTTAGGGCTAGCGGGCCTCACAGATACGCAGTATTTT	CASSLGLAGLTDTQYF
17	TRBV4-2	TRBJ2-5	NA	TRBD2	TGTGCCAGCAGCCAAACCTGGTCTAGCGGGGGGGTGGAGACCCAGTACTTC	CASSQTWSSGGVETQYF
20	TRBV23-1	TRBJ2-6	NA	TRBD1	TGCGCCAGCAGTCAGACCCCTCAGGGGGATTCCCTTTCTGGGGCCAACGTCCTGACTTTC	CASSQTPQGDSLSGANVLTF
18	TRBV7-9	TRBJ1-2	NA	TRBD1	TGTGCCAGCAGCTCCACCCGGGACAGACACCTCGGGGACTATGGCTACACCTTC	CASSSTRDRHLGDYGYTF
17	TRBV28	TRBJ2-5	NA	NA	TGTGCCAGCAGTCCTGTCGTCGTTAGCTCGTATTGGGAGACCCAGTACTTC	CASSPVVVSSYWETQYF
14	TRBV29-1	TRBJ2-7	NA	NA	TGCAGCGCCAGTAGGGTTGGGAGCTCCTACGAGCAGTACTTC	CSASRVGSSYEQYF
15	TRBV2	TRBJ2-3	NA	NA	TGTGCCAGCAGTCGACGGACAGTCAGCACAGATACGCAGTATTTT	CASSRRTVSTDTQYF
14	TRBV9	TRBJ1-1	NA	NA	TGTGCCAGCAGCGCCCCGGACAGAAACACTGAAGCTTTCTTT	CASSAPDRNTEAFF
12	TRBV9	TRBJ2-5	NA	NA	TGTGCCAGCAGCGTAGAAGGGGGGACCCAGTACTTC	CASSVEGGTQYF
12	TRBV2	TRBJ1-2	few	TRBD1	TGTGCCAGCAGGACAGGGGGCGGAGGCTACACCTTC	CASRTGGGGYTF
15	TRBV5-6	TRBJ1-2	NA	TRBD1	TGTGCCAGCAGCTTTGGGGACAGGGGAAACTATGGCTACACCTTC	CASSFGDRGNYGYTF
12	TRBV9	TRBJ2-7	NA	NA	TGTGCCAGCAGCTCGTCCGGGTACGAGCAGTACTTC	CASSSSGYEQYF
12	TRBV28	TRBJ2-7	NA	TRBD1	TGTGCCAGCAGCCCGGACAGGAACGAGCAGTACTTC	CASSPDRNEQYF
13	TRBV19	TRBJ1-2	NA	NA	TGTGCCAGTTCCACGAGGGATGGCTATGGCTACACCTTC	CASSTRDGYGYTF
16	TRBV4-1	TRBJ1-3	NA	TRBD1	TGCGCCAGCAGCCAGGTCAGGGGGGCCTTAGGAAACACCATATATTTT	CASSQVRGALGNTIYF
14	TRBV6-5	TRBJ1-1	NA	NA	TGTGCCAGCAAAAGCAGGGTGGGGTACACTGAAGCTTTCTTT	CASKSRVGYTEAFF
15	TRBV19	TRBJ1-3	NA	NA	TGTGCCAGTAGTACCTACAGGAACTCTGGAAACACCATATATTTT	CASSTYRNSGNTIYF
16	TRBV30	TRBJ2-3	NA	TRBD2	TGTGCCTGGAGTGGTATCAGGCGGGGGGTCACAGATACGCAGTATTTT	CAWSGIRRGVTDTQYF
14	TRBV7-8	TRBJ2-1	NA	NA	TGTGCCAGCAGCTTACCCAGCTCCTACAATGAGCAGTTCTTC	CASSLPSSYNEQFF
15	TRBV7-8	TRBJ2-7	NA	TRBD2	TGTGCCAGCAGCTTAGTAAGGGGACTAGCCTACGAGCAGTACTTC	CASSLVRGLAYEQYF
15	TRBV5-1	TRBJ1-2	NA	TRBD1	TGCGCCAGCAGCTCCCAGACAGGGGGCAATGGTGGCTACACCTTC	CASSSQTGGNGGYTF
15	TRBV18	TRBJ1-4	NA	NA	TGTGCCAGCTCACCACAGGGGACTCTAGGTGAAAAACTGTTTTTT	CASSPQGTLGEKLFF